Listed below are T cell receptor beta chains from one sample, sequenced in a study of blood T cell repertoires in COVID-19. Sequencing was performed with immunoSEQ multiplex PCR; in TCRdb, only in-frame clones are kept and a portion is missing. The profile shows more than 200,000 clones, about four fifths of them singletons. Sequencing input: peripheral blood. All receptors derive from a middle-aged woman with active or convalescent COVID-19. Both conserved end residues are part of each CDR3. The D gene is left open where the match is weak. Rows give clone size only sometimes, using once, few, many, or a class for an expanded clone.

TRBV9	-	-	TRBJ2-7	CASSVTGYEQYF	TGTGCCAGCAGCGTTACCGGTTACGAGCAGTACTTC
TRBV7-3	-	-	TRBJ1-1	CASSPQGRDTEAFF	TGTGCCAGCAGCCCACAGGGTCGGGACACTGAAGCTTTCTTT
TRBV7-3	-	few	TRBJ2-2	CASRGTGELFF	TGTGCCAGCCGGGGCACCGGGGAGCTGTTTTTT
TRBV3-1/TRBV3-2	-	-	TRBJ1-4	CASSQGSATNEKLFF	TGTGCCAGCAGCCAAGGATCAGCAACTAATGAAAAACTGTTTTTT
TRBV28	TRBD1	-	TRBJ1-2	CASTIGTGAFYGYTF	TGTGCCAGCACAATCGGGACAGGGGCTTTCTATGGCTACACCTTC
TRBV12-3/TRBV12-4	TRBD1	once	TRBJ2-1	CASSFRDRLFF	TGTGCCAGCAGTTTTCGGGACAGGCTGTTCTTC
TRBV21-1	-	once	TRBJ2-2	CASSKGSGTGKFSNTGELFF	TGTGCCAGCAGCAAAGGGTCCGGGACAGGGAAGTTTTCGAACACCGGGGAGCTGTTTTTT
TRBV9	TRBD1	-	TRBJ2-1	CASSAKTGLPNEQFF	TGTGCCAGCAGCGCCAAGACAGGGTTGCCAAATGAGCAGTTCTTC
TRBV18	-	-	TRBJ2-7	CASSPPLGAHEQYF	TGTGCCAGCTCACCACCGCTGGGAGCCCACGAGCAGTACTTC
TRBV28	-	-	TRBJ1-1	CASSLSRVRGTEAFF	TGTGCCAGCAGTTTATCCAGGGTAAGAGGCACTGAAGCTTTCTTT
TRBV6-5	-	-	TRBJ2-7	CASSYRRVSYEQYF	TGTGCCAGCAGTTACCGGCGGGTCTCCTACGAGCAGTACTTC
TRBV23-1	TRBD2	-	TRBJ2-1	CASSQSWRGVFGEQFF	TGCGCCAGCAGTCAATCTTGGCGGGGGGTGTTCGGTGAGCAGTTCTTC
TRBV3-1/TRBV3-2	TRBD1	-	TRBJ1-3	CASSPLDRDSGNTIYF	TGTGCCAGCAGCCCATTGGACAGGGACTCTGGAAACACCATATATTTT
TRBV3-1/TRBV3-2	TRBD2	-	TRBJ2-2	CASRPSGSNTGELFF	TGTGCCAGCAGACCCAGCGGGAGTAACACCGGGGAGCTGTTTTTT
TRBV5-1	TRBD1	-	TRBJ1-1	CASSPRSRQGPEPEAFF	TGCGCCAGCAGCCCCCGCTCCCGACAGGGCCCCGAACCTGAAGCTTTCTTT
TRBV5-1	-	-	TRBJ2-7	CASSLAFQGFYEQYF	TGCGCCAGCAGCTTGGCCTTTCAGGGGTTCTACGAGCAGTACTTC
TRBV3-1/TRBV3-2	TRBD2	once	TRBJ2-7	CASSQGPAGGNEQYF	TGTGCCAGCAGCCAAGGTCCAGCGGGAGGGAACGAGCAGTACTTC
TRBV18	-	once	TRBJ1-6	CASSPETGKNSPLHF	TGTGCCAGCTCACCAGAAACAGGAAAGAATTCACCCCTCCACTTT
TRBV6-6	TRBD1	once	TRBJ1-1	CASSLTGSGTEAFF	TGTGCCAGCAGCCTGACAGGGTCGGGCACTGAAGCTTTCTTT
TRBV9	TRBD1	-	TRBJ1-5	CASSVDAGGNQPQHF	TGTGCCAGCAGCGTAGACGCAGGGGGTAATCAGCCCCAGCATTTT
TRBV28	TRBD1	-	TRBJ1-2	CASSYYEGQGEYGYTF	TGTGCCAGCAGTTACTACGAGGGACAGGGGGAATATGGCTACACCTTC
TRBV7-9	TRBD1	-	TRBJ1-2	CASSGRTGVDYGYTF	TGTGCCAGCAGCGGGCGGACAGGGGTTGACTATGGCTACACCTTC
TRBV30	-	-	TRBJ1-6	CAWKQGRWDSPLHF	TGTGCCTGGAAACAGGGTCGGTGGGATTCACCCCTCCACTTT
TRBV2	TRBD1	-	TRBJ2-7	CASSLDRGSSYEQYF	TGTGCCAGCAGTCTCGACAGGGGGAGCTCCTACGAGCAGTACTTC
TRBV2	TRBD1	-	TRBJ2-7	CASSFAPGQAYEQYF	TGTGCCAGCAGTTTCGCCCCGGGACAGGCATACGAGCAGTACTTC
TRBV28	TRBD2	-	TRBJ2-5	CASKPGGNQETQYF	TGTGCCAGCAAACCCGGGGGGAATCAAGAGACCCAGTACTTC
TRBV28	-	once	TRBJ1-4	CASSLTEEKLFF	TGTGCCAGCAGTTTAACTGAAGAAAAACTGTTTTTT
TRBV9	-	-	TRBJ2-7	CASSADTSGVIYEQYF	TGTGCCAGCAGCGCCGACACGTCGGGAGTTATTTACGAGCAGTACTTC
TRBV29-1	TRBD1	-	TRBJ2-7	CSVAKGQGSSYEQYF	TGCAGCGTTGCCAAGGGACAGGGGAGCTCCTACGAGCAGTACTTC
TRBV7-2	TRBD1	-	TRBJ2-5	CASSSPRDRGSETQYF	TGTGCCAGCAGCTCCCCCCGGGACAGGGGATCTGAGACCCAGTACTTC
TRBV10-3	-	-	TRBJ2-5	CAITPREAETQYF	TGTGCCATTACGCCCAGGGAGGCCGAGACCCAGTACTTC
TRBV11-3	TRBD1	-	TRBJ2-3	CASSLRTGGTDTQYF	TGTGCCAGCAGCTTGAGGACAGGGGGCACAGATACGCAGTATTTT
TRBV5-4	TRBD1	-	TRBJ2-7	CASSSNTGATYEQYF	TGTGCCAGCAGCTCTAATACAGGGGCTACTTACGAGCAGTACTTC
TRBV5-5	TRBD1	-	TRBJ1-5	CASSFAGTGNNQPQHF	TGTGCCAGCAGCTTCGCCGGGACAGGGAATAATCAGCCCCAGCATTTT
TRBV12-3/TRBV12-4	-	few	TRBJ2-2	CASRTGQSGVLFF	TGTGCCAGCAGGACTGGACAGTCTGGTGTGCTGTTTTTT
TRBV7-2	-	few	TRBJ1-2	CASSISGVSPYYTF	TGTGCCAGCAGCATATCGGGGGTTTCCCCGTACTACACCTTC
TRBV30	-	once	TRBJ1-5	CAWSPLGTPSNQPQHF	TGTGCCTGGAGTCCTCTCGGGACACCCAGCAATCAGCCCCAGCATTTT
TRBV24-1	-	-	TRBJ1-2	CATSDRGGNYGYTF	TGTGCCACCAGTGATCGTGGGGGGAACTATGGCTACACCTTC
TRBV3-1/TRBV3-2	-	-	TRBJ1-3	CASSQDLGGLGNTIYF	TGTGCCAGCAGCCAAGACCTAGGGGGTTTGGGAAACACCATATATTTT
TRBV24-1	-	-	TRBJ2-3	CATSDSSLALPTDTQYF	TGTGCCACCAGTGATTCTTCACTAGCCCTCCCCACAGATACGCAGTATTTT
TRBV6-5	-	-	TRBJ1-2	CASSYREGYGYTF	TGTGCCAGCAGTTACCGGGAAGGCTATGGCTACACCTTC